The rows below give T cell receptor beta chains drawn from one sample of a study of T cell repertoires in cytomegalovirus infection. TCRdb re-analysed the reads in MiXCR, keeping a single row per CDR3 protein. The sample has hundreds of thousands of distinct CDR3 sequences; about a third are singletons. The sample consisted of PBMCs. Source of these receptors: a human donor in good health (CMV status not recorded). Some clones in this sample may be carry-over from other donors' samples. Each CDR3 is given with its conserved first and last residue. A D gene is named only where the DNA matches it firmly. Not every row has a clone size; where given, it reads once, few, many or a size class.

>few|TRBV5-5|TRBD1|TRBJ2-3
TGTGCCAGCAGCCAAGGACAGGGACGATCGAATACGCAGTATTTT
CASSQGQGRSNTQYF
>many|TRBV7-8|TRBD2|TRBJ2-1
TGTGCCAGCAGCTCCCCGCGGATACTGGCGGGAGGGAGGGTCCACAATGAGCAGTTCTTC
CASSSPRILAGGRVHNEQFF
>few|TRBV12-3/TRBV12-4|TRBD2|TRBJ2-3
TGTGCCAGCAGTTTTTCGGGACTAGAAGATACGCAGTATTTT
CASSFSGLEDTQYF
>.|TRBV7-6|TRBD2|TRBJ2-1
TGTGCCAGCAGCTTACACCTAGCGGGAGACAATGAGCAGTTCTTC
CASSLHLAGDNEQFF
>.|TRBV7-2|.|TRBJ2-5
TGTGCCAGCAGCCGGAAGACCCGGGAGACCCAGTACTTC
CASSRKTRETQYF
>.|TRBV4-3|.|TRBJ1-4
TGCGCCAGCAGCCAAGCCGTGGGGAATGAAAAACTGTTTTTT
CASSQAVGNEKLFF
>few|TRBV28|TRBD1|TRBJ2-7
TGTGCCAGCAGCGGACAGGGTCGGGCTTACGAGCAGTACTTC
CASSGQGRAYEQYF
>.|TRBV4-1|TRBD1|TRBJ1-1
TGCGCCAGCAGCCGCGAACGGACAGGGATCTCGACTGAAGCTTTCTTT
CASSRERTGISTEAFF
>.|TRBV6-4|.|TRBJ1-2
TGTGCCAGCAGGGATTATAACAATAATCCGGGAGGCTACACCTTC
CASRDYNNNPGGYTF
>.|TRBV7-8|.|TRBJ1-5
TGTGCCAGCAGCTACGACAGGCGGAATCAGCCCCAGCATTTT
CASSYDRRNQPQHF
>.|TRBV12-3/TRBV12-4|.|TRBJ2-6
TGTGCCAGCAGTTTAAGTTTCTGGGGGCGAGGAACTGGGGCCAACGTCCTGACTTTC
CASSLSFWGRGTGANVLTF
>.|TRBV12-3/TRBV12-4|.|TRBJ1-4
TGTGCCAGCACATCAACAGGTGGTGTTGGAAAACTGTTTTTT
CASTSTGGVGKLFF
>.|TRBV5-6|.|TRBJ1-1
TGTGCCAGCAGCTCGACAGGTCTGGACACTGAAGCTTTCTTT
CASSSTGLDTEAFF
>few|TRBV20-1|.|TRBJ1-1
TGCAGTGCCCGACTCCCACAGACCTTAATGGAAGCTTTCTTT
CSARLPQTLMEAFF
>few|TRBV12-3/TRBV12-4|TRBD1|TRBJ2-3
TGTGCCAGCAGTACACAGGGGAGCACAGATACGCAGTATTTT
CASSTQGSTDTQYF
>.|TRBV19|.|TRBJ1-1
TGTGCCAGTGGCCCACCGTGGAAAGGGAGCACTGAAGCTTTCTTT
CASGPPWKGSTEAFF
>few|TRBV28|.|TRBJ2-2
TGTGCCAGCTTACAAGGGGACACCGGGGAGCTGTTTTTT
CASLQGDTGELFF
>.|TRBV12-3/TRBV12-4|.|TRBJ1-2
TGTGCCAGCAGCCGCGGGAGTCTTGGCTACACCTTC
CASSRGSLGYTF
>.|TRBV20-1|TRBD2|TRBJ2-7
TGCAGTGCTGCGGGAGCACCCAACTACGAGCAGTACTTC
CSAAGAPNYEQYF
>.|TRBV19|TRBD2|TRBJ2-1
TGTGCCTCACCACGATCCCGGACTAGTAGATATACGGGTGCCTGGGAGCAGTTCTTC
CASPRSRTSRYTGAWEQFF
>many|TRBV7-2|TRBD2|TRBJ2-3
TGTGCCAGCAGCGCCAGGACTAGCGTTGATGGCACAGATACGCAGTATTTT
CASSARTSVDGTDTQYF
>.|TRBV5-6|.|TRBJ2-3
TGTGCCAGCAGCTTGCAATCAGTGTTGAGGGGATCCAGCACAGATACGCAGTATTTT
CASSLQSVLRGSSTDTQYF
>few|TRBV7-2|.|TRBJ2-3
TGTGCCAGCAGCCCCGTGGGCACCTTTAGCACAGATACGCAGTATTTT
CASSPVGTFSTDTQYF
>.|TRBV28|.|TRBJ1-5
TGTGCCAGCAGACTAGGACAGCCGATCAATCAGCCCCAGCATTTT
CASRLGQPINQPQHF
>few|TRBV29-1|.|TRBJ2-7
TGCAGCGTTACTACGACAGGGACTTCCTCCGAGCAGTACTTC
CSVTTTGTSSEQYF
>many|TRBV7-2|.|TRBJ1-2
TGTGCCAGCAGCTTAGGCTTCTGGGAGGGAACGAACTATGGCTACACCTTC
CASSLGFWEGTNYGYTF
>.|TRBV6-1|TRBD1|TRBJ2-7
TGTGCCAGCAGTGAAGACAAGGGACCCTATATACAGGGGGAGCAGTACTTC
CASSEDKGPYIQGEQYF
>many|TRBV7-2|.|TRBJ1-3
TGTGCCAGCAGCTTAGGTGGGACCGGGACCTCTGGAAACACCATATATTTT
CASSLGGTGTSGNTIYF
>few|TRBV5-1|TRBD2|TRBJ2-3
TGCGCCAGCAGCTTTGGTTCTAGCGGGAGGACAGATACGCAGTATTTT
CASSFGSSGRTDTQYF
>few|TRBV14|TRBD1|TRBJ1-1
TGTGCCAGCAGCCAAGGAAAGGGGACAGGGAGAATGAACACTGAAGCTTTCTTT
CASSQGKGTGRMNTEAFF
>once|TRBV29-1|TRBD1|TRBJ1-3
TGCAGCGTTGGAGACAGGGAAGCTGGAAACACCATATATTTT
CSVGDREAGNTIYF
>.|TRBV28|TRBD1|TRBJ1-2
TGTGCCAGCACCCGAGGGGGCGGCGCCGGCGGCTACACCTTC
CASTRGGGAGGYTF
>.|TRBV15|.|TRBJ2-6
TGTGCCACCAGCGGGGGGACGCGGGGGGCCAACGTCCTGACTTTC
CATSGGTRGANVLTF
>many|TRBV7-9|.|TRBJ1-2
TGTGCCAGCAGCTTACCAGGGTTAGCCTATGGCTACACCTTC
CASSLPGLAYGYTF
>.|TRBV7-6|.|TRBJ2-7
TGTGCCAGCAGCCCCCATAGCTCCTACGAGCAGTACTTC
CASSPHSSYEQYF
>.|TRBV7-2|TRBD2|TRBJ2-1
TGTGCCAGCAGCTTAGCAGGGCTAGCGGGACACAATGAGCAGTTCTTC
CASSLAGLAGHNEQFF
>few|TRBV7-9|.|TRBJ2-1
TGTGCCAGCAGCTTCACCTCCCGGGTGGATGAGCAGTTCTTC
CASSFTSRVDEQFF
>many|TRBV28|.|TRBJ1-5
TGTGCCAGCAGTTCGGCAGATCAGCCCCAGCATTTT
CASSSADQPQHF
>few|TRBV6-1|.|TRBJ2-1
TGTGCCAGCAGTGAAGGGTTAGGGCGGGGCCACAATGAGCAGTTCTTC
CASSEGLGRGHNEQFF
>.|TRBV4-3|TRBD2|TRBJ2-5
TGCGCCAGCAGCCACGGAGCGGGGGGGGAGACCCAGTACTTC
CASSHGAGGETQYF
>.|TRBV6-6|.|TRBJ1-5
TGTGCCAGCAGTTACCTCTCTGGGGATCAGCCCCAGCATTTT
CASSYLSGDQPQHF
>few|TRBV7-5|.|TRBJ2-1
.
CISVPEAPLGEGLNEQFF
>.|TRBV19|.|TRBJ1-5
TGTGCCAGTAGTATCCCTCATGGCAATCAGCCCCAGCATTTT
CASSIPHGNQPQHF
>.|TRBV6-6|TRBD1|TRBJ1-4
TGTGCCAGCAGTGATGTCAGGGGGTTTGAAAAACTGTTTTTT
CASSDVRGFEKLFF
>.|TRBV10-3|TRBD2|TRBJ2-3
TGTGCCATCAGCGGGACTAGCGGGAGGGACAACACAGATACGCAGTATTTT
CAISGTSGRDNTDTQYF
>.|TRBV12-3/TRBV12-4|.|TRBJ1-4
TGTGCCAGCAGTTTATCCGATGAAAAACTGTTTTTT
CASSLSDEKLFF
>.|TRBV7-3|.|TRBJ1-2
TGTGCCAGCAGCGAGGAGCCTTTGGGCTACTATGGCTACACCTTC
CASSEEPLGYYGYTF
>few|TRBV7-2|.|TRBJ2-7
TGTGCCAGCAGCTCAATGCCGGCGGGCCCTTTGGAGCAGTACTTC
CASSSMPAGPLEQYF
>.|TRBV27|TRBD2|TRBJ2-1
TGTGCCAGCAGTTCCTCGAGACTAGCGGGAGGCAATGAGCAGTTCTTC
CASSSSRLAGGNEQFF
>few|TRBV7-3|.|TRBJ2-4
TGTGCCAGCAGCTTATATATGCCAGGGGAGGACATTCAGTACTTC
CASSLYMPGEDIQYF
>.|TRBV7-6|.|TRBJ1-5
TGTGCTAGCAGCTTCGACACAGGGTGCGTCCAGCCCCAGCATTTT
CASSFDTGCVQPQHF
>few|TRBV29-1|TRBD1|TRBJ2-3
TGCAGCGCCGGGACAGGGGGATCCACAGATACGCAGTATTTT
CSAGTGGSTDTQYF
>.|TRBV28|.|TRBJ2-7
TGTGCCACCCTGGCGGGCAGCCGAACCCTCTACGAGCAGTACTTC
CATLAGSRTLYEQYF
>.|TRBV7-3|.|TRBJ1-3
TGTGCCAGCGGGCAGGCCCGAGGCCACTCTGGAAACACCATATATTTT
CASGQARGHSGNTIYF
>many|TRBV7-2|.|TRBJ1-3
TGTGCCAGCTCATTCGACTCTGGAAACACCATATATTTT
CASSFDSGNTIYF
>.|TRBV7-9|.|TRBJ1-6
TGTGCCAGCAGCCCCGACCGCGATTCACCCCTCCACTTT
CASSPDRDSPLHF
>.|TRBV20-1|.|TRBJ1-6
TGCAGTGCGCCCGGACCGAATTCACCCCTCCACTTT
CSAPGPNSPLHF
>few|TRBV10-2|.|TRBJ2-7
TGCGCCAGCAGTTACCCATCAGTCTACGAGCAGTACTTC
CASSYPSVYEQYF